The rows below give T cell receptor beta chains drawn from one sample of a study. TCRdb recomputed calls from the 5' RACE reads with MiXCR, one row per CDR3 protein. This table has 5,000 to 6,500 distinct CDR3 sequences, 55% to 70% appearing once. Input material: tumor-infiltrating memory CD4+ T cells sorted from the breast tumor. These receptors were obtained from a female donor with breast cancer. The CDR3 runs from the conserved cysteine through the conserved F or W. A clone size is listed for some rows: how often the clone was seen (once, few, many), or a class if it is expanded.

clone_size	v_call	j_call	cdr3_aa
-	TRBV7-3	TRBJ1-2	CASSLFAGADGYTF
-	TRBV5-1	TRBJ2-1	CASSLEWGAEQFF
-	TRBV6-1	TRBJ1-6	CASSFLGADNSPLHF
-	TRBV29-1	TRBJ2-1	CSAGLAGGPGQFF
-	TRBV4-1	TRBJ2-1	CASSQDLGLDGYNEQFF
-	TRBV29-1	TRBJ1-2	CSAGTGAGYGYTF
-	TRBV3-1	TRBJ1-3	CASSQNLGNTIYF
-	TRBV7-3	TRBJ2-1	CASSLRASGESNERFF
few	TRBV6-2/TRBV6-3	TRBJ2-1	CASSLHRSRPYNEQFF
-	TRBV7-2	TRBJ2-3	CAGRTAKWIERAPDTQYF
-	TRBV5-1	TRBJ1-1	CANPPTGRRRLNTEAFF
-	TRBV4-1	TRBJ2-1	CASSVDRESYNEQFF
-	TRBV5-6	TRBJ2-7	CASSPGVAGVRSYEQYF
-	TRBV4-1	TRBJ1-2	CASSQDRLRAGGAEGYTF
few	TRBV5-1	TRBJ2-5	CASSRGQGRTQYF
-	TRBV12-3/TRBV12-4	TRBJ1-5	CASSYSNQPQHF